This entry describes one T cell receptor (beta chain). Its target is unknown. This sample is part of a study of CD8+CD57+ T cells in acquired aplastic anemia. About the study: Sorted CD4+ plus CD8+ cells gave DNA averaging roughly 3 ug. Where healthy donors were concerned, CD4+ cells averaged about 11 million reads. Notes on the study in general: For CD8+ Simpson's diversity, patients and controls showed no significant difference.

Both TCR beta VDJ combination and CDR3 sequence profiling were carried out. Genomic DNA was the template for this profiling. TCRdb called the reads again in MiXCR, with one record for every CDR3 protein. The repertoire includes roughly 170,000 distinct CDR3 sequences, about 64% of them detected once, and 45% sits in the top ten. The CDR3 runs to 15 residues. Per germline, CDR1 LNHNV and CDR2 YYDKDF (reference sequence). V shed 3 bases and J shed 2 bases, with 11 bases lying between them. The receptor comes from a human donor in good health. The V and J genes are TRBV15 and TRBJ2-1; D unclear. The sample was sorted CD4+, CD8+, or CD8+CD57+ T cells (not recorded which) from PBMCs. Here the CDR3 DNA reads TGTGCCACCAGCAGGACGGAAGAGGCCTACAATGAGCAGTTCTTC. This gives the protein CATSRTEEAYNEQFF.